The rows below give T cell receptor beta chains drawn from one sample of a study of blood T cell repertoires in COVID-19. Profiling relied on immunoSEQ multiplex PCR, and the TCRdb table lists in-frame clones only, not all of them. This sample yields roughly 200,000 clones, of which 70% to 90% are seen a single time; 6.2% belongs to the top ten. Sequencing input: peripheral blood. Receptors originate from a middle-aged woman who had recovered from COVID-19. The CDR3 runs from the conserved cysteine through the conserved F or W. D genes are given only for firm matches. Only part of the rows carry a size: once, few, many, or a class if the clone is expanded.

clone_size: NA; v_call: TRBV18; d_call: NA; j_call: TRBJ1-6; cdr3_nt: TGTGCCAGCTCACCCGGCGGATATAATTCACCCCTCCACTTT; cdr3_aa: CASSPGGYNSPLHF
clone_size: NA; v_call: TRBV28; d_call: NA; j_call: TRBJ1-1; cdr3_nt: TGTGCCAGCGAGTCGGGGGGCGTCGACACTGAAGCTTTCTTT; cdr3_aa: CASESGGVDTEAFF
clone_size: NA; v_call: TRBV11-2; d_call: NA; j_call: TRBJ2-1; cdr3_nt: TGTGCCAGCAGCTTTTTCGCCTACCCGAATGAGCAGTTCTTC; cdr3_aa: CASSFFAYPNEQFF
clone_size: NA; v_call: TRBV3-1/TRBV3-2; d_call: NA; j_call: TRBJ1-2; cdr3_nt: TGTGCCAGCAGCCAAGATACCCCCCTCGGGATATGGGGCTACACCTTC; cdr3_aa: CASSQDTPLGIWGYTF
clone_size: once; v_call: TRBV18; d_call: NA; j_call: TRBJ1-1; cdr3_nt: TGTGCCAGCTCACAGGCTAGAGCCACTGAAGCTTTCTTT; cdr3_aa: CASSQARATEAFF
clone_size: NA; v_call: TRBV13; d_call: TRBD2; j_call: TRBJ2-7; cdr3_nt: TGTGCCAGCAGCTCAGGACTAGCGGGAGCGTCCGAGCAGTACTTC; cdr3_aa: CASSSGLAGASEQYF
clone_size: NA; v_call: TRBV29-1; d_call: NA; j_call: TRBJ2-1; cdr3_nt: TGCAGCGTTGACTCTTCCCGGGGCAATGAGCAGTTCTTC; cdr3_aa: CSVDSSRGNEQFF
clone_size: NA; v_call: TRBV6-1; d_call: TRBD2; j_call: TRBJ2-3; cdr3_nt: TGTGCCAGCAGTGAACGGGGTCGGTGGACTAGCGGGAGAGAAAGCACAGATACGCAGTATTTT; cdr3_aa: CASSERGRWTSGRESTDTQYF
clone_size: NA; v_call: TRBV30; d_call: NA; j_call: TRBJ2-7; cdr3_nt: TGTGCCTGGGGGCCACCATCGGGCGAGCAGTACTTC; cdr3_aa: CAWGPPSGEQYF
clone_size: NA; v_call: TRBV3-1/TRBV3-2; d_call: TRBD1; j_call: TRBJ1-2; cdr3_nt: TGTGCCAGCAGCCAGTCCGGGACAGGGGACTATGGCTACACCTTC; cdr3_aa: CASSQSGTGDYGYTF
clone_size: NA; v_call: TRBV5-1; d_call: NA; j_call: TRBJ2-1; cdr3_nt: TGCGCCAGCAGCCCTGACAGTACCCCGTTCGATGAGCAGTTCTTC; cdr3_aa: CASSPDSTPFDEQFF
clone_size: NA; v_call: TRBV11-2; d_call: TRBD1; j_call: TRBJ1-1; cdr3_nt: TGTGCCAGCAGCTCCTACAGGGGTAAGAGGTTGGAAGCTTTCTTT; cdr3_aa: CASSSYRGKRLEAFF
clone_size: once; v_call: TRBV30; d_call: NA; j_call: TRBJ2-3; cdr3_nt: TGTGCCTGGACAGGGTTAGATACGCAGTATTTT; cdr3_aa: CAWTGLDTQYF
clone_size: NA; v_call: TRBV19; d_call: NA; j_call: TRBJ1-6; cdr3_nt: TGTGCCAGTAGTCCCACTACGGGTTCACCCCTCCACTTT; cdr3_aa: CASSPTTGSPLHF
clone_size: once; v_call: TRBV3-1/TRBV3-2; d_call: NA; j_call: TRBJ2-7; cdr3_nt: TGTGCCAGCAGCCAATCCACAGGCCCGGCGTACTTC; cdr3_aa: CASSQSTGPAYF
clone_size: NA; v_call: TRBV6-5; d_call: TRBD1; j_call: TRBJ1-1; cdr3_nt: TGTGCCAGCAGCCTCACAGGGGCTAACACTGAAGCTTTCTTT; cdr3_aa: CASSLTGANTEAFF
clone_size: NA; v_call: TRBV5-5; d_call: TRBD2; j_call: TRBJ2-2; cdr3_nt: TGTGCCAGCAACCCTTCCGGGACTAGTAACACCGGGGAGCTGTTTTTT; cdr3_aa: CASNPSGTSNTGELFF
clone_size: NA; v_call: TRBV2; d_call: NA; j_call: TRBJ2-7; cdr3_nt: TGTGCCAGCAGTGAAGGGACTATTCCCTACGAGCAGTACTTC; cdr3_aa: CASSEGTIPYEQYF
clone_size: NA; v_call: TRBV9; d_call: NA; j_call: TRBJ1-3; cdr3_nt: TGTGCCAGCAGCCTCACGGGAACTCGCTCTGGAAACACCATATATTTT; cdr3_aa: CASSLTGTRSGNTIYF
clone_size: few; v_call: TRBV30; d_call: NA; j_call: TRBJ2-7; cdr3_nt: TGTGCCTTGAAGCGGATATCTTACGAGCAGTACTTC; cdr3_aa: CALKRISYEQYF
clone_size: NA; v_call: TRBV7-9; d_call: NA; j_call: TRBJ1-2; cdr3_nt: TGTGCCAGCAGCCCGCAACTGGGGAAACAGGGTCTTCATAACTATGGCTACACCTTC; cdr3_aa: CASSPQLGKQGLHNYGYTF
clone_size: NA; v_call: TRBV19; d_call: NA; j_call: TRBJ1-6; cdr3_nt: TGTGCCAGTAGCCTTACAGGGATTGCGGATTCACCCCTCCACTTT; cdr3_aa: CASSLTGIADSPLHF
clone_size: NA; v_call: TRBV5-1; d_call: TRBD2; j_call: TRBJ2-1; cdr3_nt: TGCGCCAGCGGGGGGCCTAGCGGGAGTAATGAGCAGTTCTTC; cdr3_aa: CASGGPSGSNEQFF
clone_size: NA; v_call: TRBV18; d_call: NA; j_call: TRBJ1-3; cdr3_nt: TGTGCCAGCTCACCAAGACGAAACTCGGGCCTAGCCGGGAGAAACACCATATATTTT; cdr3_aa: CASSPRRNSGLAGRNTIYF
clone_size: NA; v_call: TRBV25-1; d_call: TRBD1; j_call: TRBJ1-1; cdr3_nt: TGTGCCAGCCCCCCCGGGACAGGGACCATTGAAGCTTTCTTT; cdr3_aa: CASPPGTGTIEAFF
clone_size: once; v_call: TRBV5-1; d_call: TRBD1; j_call: TRBJ1-3; cdr3_nt: TGCGCCAGCAGCCTTGGGACAGGTTCACTTGGAAACACCATATATTTT; cdr3_aa: CASSLGTGSLGNTIYF
clone_size: NA; v_call: TRBV5-4; d_call: TRBD2; j_call: TRBJ2-2; cdr3_nt: TGTGCCAGCAGCCCGGGACTAGCCGCCAGGCGGGACACCGGGGAGCTGTTTTTT; cdr3_aa: CASSPGLAARRDTGELFF
clone_size: NA; v_call: TRBV2; d_call: NA; j_call: TRBJ2-5; cdr3_nt: TGTGCCAGCAGTGAAGCTATGGGAGGCGGCGAGACCCAGTACTTC; cdr3_aa: CASSEAMGGGETQYF
clone_size: NA; v_call: TRBV18; d_call: TRBD2; j_call: TRBJ2-1; cdr3_nt: TGTGCCAGCTCCGAACTAGCGGTGAATGAGCAGTTCTTC; cdr3_aa: CASSELAVNEQFF
clone_size: once; v_call: TRBV5-6; d_call: TRBD2; j_call: TRBJ2-5; cdr3_nt: TGTGCCAGCAGCTGGGGGACTAGCCAAGAGACCCAGTACTTC; cdr3_aa: CASSWGTSQETQYF
clone_size: NA; v_call: TRBV27; d_call: NA; j_call: TRBJ2-5; cdr3_nt: TGTGCCAGCAGTTTAGCAACAGGTCAAGAGACCCAGTACTTC; cdr3_aa: CASSLATGQETQYF
clone_size: NA; v_call: TRBV2; d_call: NA; j_call: TRBJ1-2; cdr3_nt: TGTGCCAGCAGTGCGGGGACTTCTATTAATGGCTACACCTTC; cdr3_aa: CASSAGTSINGYTF
clone_size: NA; v_call: TRBV7-3; d_call: TRBD2; j_call: TRBJ2-3; cdr3_nt: TGTGCCAGCAGCTTACTAGCGGGAGGGACAGATACGCAGTATTTT; cdr3_aa: CASSLLAGGTDTQYF
clone_size: NA; v_call: TRBV30; d_call: NA; j_call: TRBJ1-2; cdr3_nt: TGTGCCTGGAGTGTATTCCCGGGGGACAACTATGGCTACACCTTC; cdr3_aa: CAWSVFPGDNYGYTF
clone_size: NA; v_call: TRBV12-3/TRBV12-4; d_call: NA; j_call: TRBJ2-6; cdr3_nt: TGTGCCAGCAGTGCCTCAGTCAACGTCCTGACTTTC; cdr3_aa: CASSASVNVLTF
clone_size: NA; v_call: TRBV7-8; d_call: NA; j_call: TRBJ1-2; cdr3_nt: TGTGCCAGCAGCTTAAGGACAGCAAGCTATGGCTACACCTTC; cdr3_aa: CASSLRTASYGYTF
clone_size: NA; v_call: TRBV25-1; d_call: TRBD1; j_call: TRBJ1-1; cdr3_nt: TGTGCCAGCAGTGAATACCGGACAGGGGAAGGAATGAACACTGAAGCTTTCTTT; cdr3_aa: CASSEYRTGEGMNTEAFF
clone_size: NA; v_call: TRBV6-6; d_call: NA; j_call: TRBJ1-1; cdr3_nt: TGTGCCAGCACGACCCAGGGGCACCGTGAAGCTTTCTTT; cdr3_aa: CASTTQGHREAFF
clone_size: NA; v_call: TRBV5-1; d_call: NA; j_call: TRBJ2-3; cdr3_nt: TGCGCCAGCAGCTTGGTCGGTAGCGCCATAGATACGCAGTATTTT; cdr3_aa: CASSLVGSAIDTQYF
clone_size: NA; v_call: TRBV30; d_call: TRBD1; j_call: TRBJ2-7; cdr3_nt: TGTGCCTGGACCGTTCCCGGAGGGGGACAGGGGGCTTACGAGCAGTACTTC; cdr3_aa: CAWTVPGGGQGAYEQYF
clone_size: few; v_call: TRBV6-6; d_call: NA; j_call: TRBJ1-2; cdr3_nt: TGTGCCAGCAGTCCACAGGACACACTTAGGGGCTACACCTTC; cdr3_aa: CASSPQDTLRGYTF
clone_size: once; v_call: TRBV28; d_call: TRBD1; j_call: TRBJ2-3; cdr3_nt: TGTGCCAGCAGTTTCGGACAGGCCGGCACAGATACGCAGTATTTT; cdr3_aa: CASSFGQAGTDTQYF
clone_size: NA; v_call: TRBV11-3; d_call: NA; j_call: TRBJ2-1; cdr3_nt: TGTGCCAGCAGCTTAGATCTGGGGGGCGGGAGTGGGCCCTACAATGAGCAGTTCTTC; cdr3_aa: CASSLDLGGGSGPYNEQFF
clone_size: NA; v_call: TRBV3-1/TRBV3-2; d_call: NA; j_call: TRBJ2-2; cdr3_nt: TGTGCCAGCAGCCGGCCTAGCGGGGAGCTGTTTTTT; cdr3_aa: CASSRPSGELFF
clone_size: NA; v_call: TRBV28; d_call: TRBD1; j_call: TRBJ1-4; cdr3_nt: TGTGCCAGCAGAGCGCAGGGGGCGCTTGAAAAACTGTTTTTT; cdr3_aa: CASRAQGALEKLFF
clone_size: NA; v_call: TRBV3-1/TRBV3-2; d_call: TRBD2; j_call: TRBJ2-3; cdr3_nt: TGTGCCAGCAGCCAAGGGGCGGGAGGGGGCACAGATACGCAGTATTTT; cdr3_aa: CASSQGAGGGTDTQYF
clone_size: NA; v_call: TRBV18; d_call: TRBD2; j_call: TRBJ2-2; cdr3_nt: TGTGCCAGTCGACTAGCGGGAGACAGCACCGGGGAGCTGTTTTTT; cdr3_aa: CASRLAGDSTGELFF
clone_size: NA; v_call: TRBV25-1; d_call: NA; j_call: TRBJ1-5; cdr3_nt: TGTGCCAGCAGTGGCGGGGGCGGATTCAATCAGCCCCAGCATTTT; cdr3_aa: CASSGGGGFNQPQHF
clone_size: NA; v_call: TRBV7-9; d_call: TRBD2; j_call: TRBJ2-1; cdr3_nt: TGTGCCAGCAGCTTGGCGGGAGCTTGGGAGCAGTTCTTC; cdr3_aa: CASSLAGAWEQFF
clone_size: NA; v_call: TRBV7-9; d_call: NA; j_call: TRBJ1-1; cdr3_nt: TGTGCCAGCAGCCCGTGGTCCACGGGAACTGAAGCTTTCTTT; cdr3_aa: CASSPWSTGTEAFF
clone_size: NA; v_call: TRBV21-1; d_call: NA; j_call: TRBJ2-2; cdr3_nt: TGTGCCAGCAGCAAAGACGAGGGGGCGAGCACCGGGGAGCTGTTTTTT; cdr3_aa: CASSKDEGASTGELFF
clone_size: NA; v_call: TRBV28; d_call: NA; j_call: TRBJ1-5; cdr3_nt: TGTGCCAGCAGTATCAACCAGGGAATATATCAGCCCCAGCATTTT; cdr3_aa: CASSINQGIYQPQHF
clone_size: NA; v_call: TRBV27; d_call: TRBD1; j_call: TRBJ2-3; cdr3_nt: TGTGCCAGCAGTTTAGTAGGGGGCGCAGATACGCAGTATTTT; cdr3_aa: CASSLVGGADTQYF
clone_size: NA; v_call: TRBV3-1/TRBV3-2; d_call: NA; j_call: TRBJ2-1; cdr3_nt: TGTGCCAGCAGCCAAGATGTTGGGCAGTTCAATGAGCAGTTCTTC; cdr3_aa: CASSQDVGQFNEQFF
clone_size: NA; v_call: TRBV11-2; d_call: TRBD1; j_call: TRBJ1-2; cdr3_nt: TGTGCCAGCAGCCCCCTCCAGGGGGCGACTAACTATGGCTACACCTTC; cdr3_aa: CASSPLQGATNYGYTF